This passage covers 25 T cell receptor beta chains from one sample sequenced in a study of blood T cells in healthy people across ages (dated by TCRdb to the mid-2010s). The method was 5' RACE. The sequencing machine was an Illumina HiSeq 2500. The second PCR ran for roughly 6 to 11 cycles and used a J-beta primer mix along with a sample-barcoded 5' primer. Starting from the raw public reads, TCRdb applied fastp trimming at Q25, assembled clones with MiXCR and retained in-frame beta chains. Each record represents a unique CDR3 protein, reported with the most common genes and DNA among its rows. This sample has 550,000 to 800,000 distinct CDR3 sequences in its table, and 32% of those were observed once. Of the sample, less than 20% is held by the ten largest clones. The sequenced material came from blood. The receptor source for this set is a woman at least 80 years old in good health. Donor details come from another sample of the same person, matched by shared clones.

This clonotype was seen ten or more times. The rearrangement links TRBV12-3 or TRBV12-4 to TRBJ2-7; weak D call: TRBD1 (6 bases). The germline V and J ends were trimmed by 5 bases and 3 bases, with 14 bases remaining between them. There are 14 residues in the CDR3. CDR3 DNA sequence: TGTGCCAGCAGTCTGGACAGAGTTGACTACGAGCAGTACTTC. Amino acid sequence: CASSLDRVDYEQYF.

This clonotype was found many times. The chain employs TRBV20-1 and TRBJ2-5; possibly TRBD1 or TRBD2 for D (7 bases each). Trimming left V 5 bases short and J 2 bases short, with 18 bases between. Germline V gene data show CDR1 as DFQATT and CDR2 as SNEGSKA (reference sequence). The CDR3 sequence is 15 residues long. The CDR3 region has the DNA TGCAGTGCTGGACCGCGGGGGACAGTACAAGAGACCCAGTACTTC. This gives the protein CSAGPRGTVQETQYF.

V is TRBV3-1 and J is TRBJ2-2; D ambiguous. Germline V lookup: CDR1 LGHDT, CDR2 YNNKEL (reference sequence). V shed 1 base and J shed 6 bases, with 9 bases lying between them. This CDR3 has 14 amino acids. The CDR3: CASSQALHSGELFF. The DNA for the CDR3 is TGTGCCAGCAGCCAAGCTCTCCACTCCGGGGAGCTGTTTTTT.

This clonotype was seen ten or more times. The chain carries TRBV28 and TRBJ2-5; weak D call: TRBD1 (5 bases). The CDR3 sequence is 15 residues long. Deletions cut 6 bases from V and 4 bases from J, with 18 bases between. Germline CDR1 and CDR2: MDHEN and SYDVKM. CDR3 bases: TGTGCCAGCAGACGAATCCAGGGTGGGCGAGAGACCCAGTACTTC. Protein: CASRRIQGGRETQYF. Together with reference TRBV28 and TRBJ2-5, the CDR3 gives the full variable domain: DVKVTQSSRYLVKRTGEKVFLECVQDMDHENMFWYRQDPGLGLRLIYFSYDVKMKEKGDIPEGYSVSREKKERFSLILESASTNQTSMYLCASRRIQGGRETQYFGPGTRLLVL.

The chain uses TRBV12-3 or TRBV12-4 and TRBJ1-1; possible D gene TRBD1, 5 bases. Trimming shortened V by 3 bases and J by 6 bases, and 17 bases separated the two germline ends. The CDR3 totals 15 residues. CDR3 sequence reads: CASSFSPGGAAEAFF. DNA for the CDR3: TGTGCCAGCAGTTTCTCCCCGGGAGGGGCCGCTGAAGCTTTCTTT.

In this sample, this clonotype turned up a few times. The rearrangement links TRBV15 to TRBJ1-2; D is unresolved. CDR1 and CDR2 from the germline V gene are LNHNV and YYDKDF (reference sequence). Trimming took off 0 bases at V and 8 bases at J, with 16 bases between the two ends. CDR3 length: 15 amino acids. The CDR3 here is CATSRDPGGREGYTF. The CDR3 DNA reads TGTGCCACCAGCAGAGATCCGGGAGGACGGGAAGGCTACACCTTC.

Many counts were recorded for this clonotype. The chain is built from TRBV30 and TRBJ2-1; D ambiguous. V shed 2 bases and J shed 6 bases, with 11 bases lying between them. Germline V lookup: CDR1 GTSNPN, CDR2 SVGIG (reference sequence). CDR3 length: 13 amino acids. The CDR3 here is CAWSRSTSNEQFF. CDR3 sequence (DNA): TGTGCCTGGAGTCGGTCGACAAGCAATGAGCAGTTCTTC.

This clonotype was counted between two and nine times. The chain links TRBV2 to TRBJ2-7; 12 bases fit TRBD2. Trimming cost V 5 bases and J 2 bases; bases outside gene matches: 7. There are 16 residues in the CDR3. CDR1 is SNHLY, CDR2 FYNNEI, per germline. The CDR3 nucleotides are TGTGCCAGCAGTATTCGACTAGCGGGGGAGACCTACGAGCAGTACTTC. It specifies CASSIRLAGETYEQYF.

This clonotype was detected many times. The V call is TRBV7-3, the J call TRBJ2-1; D gene unclear. CDR1 and CDR2 from the germline V gene are SGHTA and FQGTGA. The CDR3 contains 13 residues. Trimming shortened V by 2 bases and J by 8 bases, and 10 bases separated the two germline ends. The CDR3 spells CASSLGRADEQFF. Here the CDR3 DNA reads TGTGCCAGCAGCTTAGGCCGTGCGGATGAGCAGTTCTTC.

Points on this clonotype: This may be a read error: a much more frequent sequence differs by one nucleotide. The gene calls are TRBV5-1 and TRBJ2-7, with 9 bases that match TRBD1. Germline CDR1 SGHRS, CDR2 YFSETQ. The V segment lost 3 bases and the J segment 4 bases; nucleotides outside the gene matches: 5. CDR3 size: 14 residues. In DNA, the CDR3 is TGCGCCAGCAGCTGGGGGACAGGGAGGTACGAGCAGTACTTC. Its translation is CASSWGTGRYEQYF.

This clonotype was detected ten times or more. The rearrangement links TRBV24-1 to TRBJ2-7; D is unclear. This CDR3 region has 17 residues. The germline V and J ends were trimmed by 6 bases and 2 bases, with 22 bases remaining between them. Germline assignment: CDR1 KGHDR and CDR2 SFDVKD. For the CDR3, the DNA is TGTGCCACCAGTCTCCTGAGATCGCCAGTACCGCCCTACGAGCAGTACTTC. It yields the protein CATSLLRSPVPPYEQYF.

This clonotype was detected ten times or more. The chain uses TRBV7-9 and TRBJ2-1, with no clear D. The CDR3 covers 16 residues. Germline-derived CDR1 and CDR2 are SEHNR and FQNEAQ (reference sequence). V lost 5 bases to trimming and J lost 5 bases, with 19 bases between them. The CDR3 coding sequence is TGTGCCAGCAGCACCCGAAGGCAGTCCCGGGACAATGAGCAGTTCTTC. Protein sequence: CASSTRRQSRDNEQFF.

This clonotype has a count of ten or more. The gene calls are TRBV21-1 and TRBJ2-7. TRBV21-1 is a documented pseudogene. The CDR3 consists of 16 residues. DNA for the CDR3: TGTGCCAGCAGCAAAGCTACAACACCCGTGGCCTACGAGCAGTACTTC. Its protein product is CASSKATTPVAYEQYF.

In its sample, this clonotype was seen many times. This chain connects TRBV5-6 to TRBJ2-5; D is perhaps TRBD1 (6 bases). V was cut by 0 bases and J by 1 base, with 16 bases left in between. Germline CDR1 is SGHDT and CDR2 is YYEEEE. The CDR3 sequence is 17 residues long. Written as DNA, the CDR3 is TGTGCCAGCAGCTTGGGCGTGGGGGCTCCGGGCCAAGAGACCCAGTACTTC. This codes for CASSLGVGAPGQETQYF.

This clonotype was detected many times. V and J are TRBV20-1 and TRBJ1-2; 7 nucleotides align to TRBD1. The V and J ends lost 1 base and 5 bases, in that order; junction bases with no gene match: 7. Germline V gene data show CDR1 as DFQATT and CDR2 as SNEGSKA (reference sequence). This CDR3 comprises 14 residues. The DNA for the CDR3 is TGCAGTGCTAGAGCCGCCAGGGGGGTTTATGGCTACACCTTC. It specifies CSARAARGVYGYTF.

Note on this clonotype: This may be a read error: a much more frequent sequence differs by one nucleotide. J is TRBJ2-3 and V is TRBV7-9; D assignment may be TRBD1 or TRBD2 (5 bases each). CDR1 is SEHNR, CDR2 FQNEAQ, per germline (reference sequence). This CDR3 comprises 16 residues. Trimming removed 3 bases at V and 2 bases at J, with 15 bases between. The CDR3 DNA sequence: TGTGCCAGCAGCTTGGCTACCGGGGCAGCCACAGATACGCAGTATTTT. It specifies CASSLATGAATDTQYF.

In the case of this clonotype: An end of the junction differs from the germline gene, which may be a read error. V and J are TRBV11-2 and TRBJ2-7; weak D call: TRBD1 (5 bases). Germline V CDR1 and CDR2: SGHAT, FQNNGV. The CDR3 is 14 amino acids. The CDR3 is CAGSSPSQGYEQYF. In DNA form, the CDR3 reads TGTGCCGGCAGCTCTCCATCCCAGGGCTACGAGCAGTACTTC. The variable domain in full, with the rest retrieved from reference TRBV11-2 and TRBJ2-7, is EAGVAQSPRYKIIEKRQSVAFWCNPISGHATLYWYQQILGQGPKLLIQFQNNGVVDDSQLPKDRFSAERLKGVDSTLKIQPAKLEDSAVYLCAGSSPSQGYEQYFGPGTRLTVT.

CDR3 in amino acids: CAWGLANTGELFF. In DNA, the CDR3 is TGTGCCTGGGGTCTAGCGAACACCGGGGAGCTGTTTTTT. This chain uses TRBV30 with TRBJ2-2; D unresolved. Trimming stripped 5 bases from V and 0 bases from J, with 7 bases between. Germline-derived CDR1 and CDR2 are GTSNPN and SVGIG (reference sequence). The CDR3 loop spans 13 amino acids.

This clonotype came up many times. A much larger clone differs by one base, so this may be a read error. The rearrangement uses TRBV29-1 and TRBJ2-1; no firm D call. The CDR3 sequence is 12 residues long. Between the trimmed V and J ends, which lost 7 bases and 1 base, there was a span of 8 bases. Germline CDR1 is SQVTM and CDR2 is ANQGSEA. The CDR3 DNA sequence: TGCAGCGGGACCCAGTCCTACAATGAGCAGTTCTTC. This codes for CSGTQSYNEQFF.

This chain connects TRBV7-2 to TRBJ2-3; D gene ambiguous. This CDR3 has 15 residues. V was cut by 1 base and J by 4 bases, with 12 bases left in between. The germline V gene has CDR1 SGHTA and CDR2 FQGNSA. CDR3 bases: TGTGCCAGCAGCTTAGGTGTCAATTCGGCAGATACGCAGTATTTT. Protein product: CASSLGVNSADTQYF. Drawing the rest from reference TRBV7-2 and TRBJ2-3, the complete variable domain is GAGVSQSPSNKVTEKGKDVELRCDPISGHTALYWYRQSLGQGLEFLIYFQGNSAPDKSGLPSDRFSAERTGGSVSTLTIQRTQQEDSAVYLCASSLGVNSADTQYFGPGTRLTVL.

This clonotype was counted at least ten times. The chain uses TRBV6-5 and TRBJ2-3, with D unresolved. Germline CDR1 reads MNHEY; CDR2 reads SVGAGI. V dropped 9 bases and J dropped 2 bases, with 12 bases sitting between them. This CDR3 region has 13 residues. As DNA, the CDR3 is TGTGCCAGTCGTGGCCCTAACACAGATACGCAGTATTTT. It yields the protein CASRGPNTDTQYF.

The J gene is TRBJ1-5, the V gene TRBV7-2, with D maybe TRBD1 (6 bases). Per the germline V gene, CDR1 is SGHTA and CDR2 is FQGNSA. The CDR3 runs 15 residues. Trimming left V 2 bases short and J 4 bases short, with 12 bases between. The CDR3 DNA is TGTGCCAGCAGCTTATCCAGGGGTTTAAATCAGCCCCAGCATTTT. Amino acid sequence: CASSLSRGLNQPQHF.

About this clonotype: The limits of the CDR3 on the DNA are not certain, so only TCRdb's listed CDR3 is given. The gene calls are TRBV21-1 and TRBJ2-1. TRBV21-1 is reported as a pseudogene. The CDR3 region is 15 residues in length, termini included. The CDR3 sequence is CASTYYCRFCNEQFF.

The chain uses TRBV28 and TRBJ2-6, with 10 bases fitting TRBD1. This CDR3 region has 17 residues. After removal of 5 bases from V and 3 bases from J, the junction contained 7 bases not matched to a gene. CDR1 MDHEN and CDR2 SYDVKM come from the germline V gene. CDR3 DNA: TGTGCCAGCAGTCTCCGACAGGGGGCTTTTGGGGCCAACGTCCTGACTTTC. Protein product: CASSLRQGAFGANVLTF.

The rearrangement links TRBV7-6 to TRBJ2-2; a possible D gene is TRBD2 (6 bases). CDR1 is SGHVS, CDR2 FNYEAQ, per germline. Trimming cost V 5 bases and J 1 base, with 11 bases left between them. The CDR3 consists of 15 residues. This CDR3 reads CASSLGTLNTGELFF. The CDR3 DNA sequence: TGTGCCAGCAGCCTAGGGACTCTGAACACCGGGGAGCTGTTTTTT. Full variable domain (rest looked up from reference TRBV7-6 and TRBJ2-2): GAGVSQSPRYKVTKRGQDVALRCDPISGHVSLYWYRQALGQGPEFLTYFNYEAQQDKSGLPNDRFSAERPEGSISTLTIQRTEQRDSAMYRCASSLGTLNTGELFFGEGSRLTVL.